Shown below are 19 T cell receptor beta chains from a single sample sequenced in a study of OX40 agonist ivuxolimab in advanced cancers. Method: immunoSEQ multiplex PCR; TCRdb's copy keeps in-frame clones and lacks some. The sample includes more than 45,000 clones, more than 75% of them seen just once. Sequencing used CD4+ or CD8+ T cells sorted from blood, obtained in a trial of the OX40 agonist ivuxolimab. The source is an adult with an advanced solid tumor such as melanoma, head and neck, liver or kidney cancer.

The J gene is TRBJ1-1, the V gene TRBV5-1; D uncertain. The CDR3 length is 14 residues. Germline values: CDR1 SGHRS, CDR2 YFSETQ. Trimming shortened V by 0 bases and J by 0 bases, and 6 bases separated the two germline ends. CDR3 nucleotides: TGCGCCAGCAGCTTGGAAAGCATGAACACTGAAGCTTTCTTT. Protein sequence: CASSLESMNTEAFF.

The chain has TRBV25-1 and TRBJ2-2; D remains unclear. V was cut by 3 bases and J by 0 bases, with 8 bases left in between. This CDR3 has 15 amino acids. The germline CDR1 and CDR2 sequences are MGHDK and SYGVNS. The CDR3: CASSDTVANTGELFF. In DNA form, the CDR3 reads TGTGCCAGCAGTGACACTGTCGCGAACACCGGGGAGCTGTTTTTT.

This clone was counted a single time. The chain joins TRBV28 to TRBJ1-5; D uncertain. This CDR3 is 15 amino acids long. Trimming cost V 2 bases and J 2 bases, with 10 bases left between them. The germline gives CDR1 MDHEN, CDR2 SYDVKM. Here the CDR3 reads CASSLVGIRNQPQHF. In nucleotides, the CDR3 is TGTGCCAGCAGTTTAGTAGGAATTCGCAATCAGCCCCAGCATTTT.

V and J are TRBV28 and TRBJ2-1; D ambiguous. The V end lost 5 bases, the J end lost 2 bases, and 7 bases lay between the germline ends. Germline CDR1 MDHEN, CDR2 SYDVKM. The length of the CDR3 is 13 residues. The CDR3 DNA is TGTGCCAGCAGTCGGACCACCTACAATGAGCAGTTCTTC. Protein: CASSRTTYNEQFF.

The chain couples TRBV4-1 to TRBJ2-3, with 7 nucleotides matching TRBD2. After removal of 0 bases from V and 2 bases from J, the junction contained 8 bases not matched to a gene. Germline V CDR1 and CDR2: MGHRA, YSYEKL. The CDR3 spans 17 residues. The CDR3 DNA reads as TGCGCCAGCAGCCAAGAAGTGTCTAGCGGTAACACAGATACGCAGTATTTT. This translates into CASSQEVSSGNTDTQYF.

J is TRBJ2-7 and V is TRBV7-2, with D unresolved. Germline CDR1 and CDR2: SGHTA and FQGNSA. V was clipped by 5 bases and J by 2 bases, with 10 bases between them. The CDR3 has 13 amino acids. CDR3 region: CASSPRFTYEQYF. In DNA form, the CDR3 reads TGTGCCAGCAGCCCCCGGTTTACCTACGAGCAGTACTTC.

The J gene is TRBJ2-7, the V gene TRBV6-6; the D gene is possibly TRBD2 (6 bases). Germline loops: CDR1 MNHNY, CDR2 SVGAGI (reference sequence). Trimming left V 2 bases short and J 6 bases short, with 8 bases between. The CDR3 contains 12 residues. The CDR3 coding sequence is TGTGCCAGCAGTTACGGGAGGTTCGAGCAGTACTTC. This encodes CASSYGRFEQYF.

This chain connects TRBV5-6 to TRBJ2-3, with TRBD2 matching 9 bases. Germline CDR1 and CDR2: SGHDT and YYEEEE. V lost 2 bases, J lost 1 base, and 5 bases stayed unmatched. This CDR3 contains 16 residues. CDR3 coding DNA: TGTGCCAGCAGCTTCGAGCTAGCGGGACGCACAGATACGCAGTATTTT. Encoded protein: CASSFELAGRTDTQYF.

The chain combines TRBV10-3 with TRBJ2-5; 10 bases match TRBD1. The CDR3 sequence is 14 residues long. V shed 3 bases, J shed 5 bases, and the junction held 3 bases outside the gene matches. Germline CDR1 and CDR2: ENHRY and SYGVKD. CDR3 sequence reads: CAISDGQGGETQYF. CDR3 DNA: TGTGCCATCAGTGATGGACAGGGGGGGGAGACCCAGTACTTC.

The gene calls are TRBV28 and TRBJ1-3; D is perhaps TRBD1 (6 bases). The CDR3 is 16 amino acids. Between the trimmed V and J ends, which lost 3 bases and 4 bases, there was a span of 16 bases. Per the germline V gene, CDR1 is MDHEN and CDR2 is SYDVKM. The CDR3 region is CASSFLLAGTGNTIYF. The CDR3 coding sequence is TGTGCCAGCAGTTTTCTTCTGGCAGGGACAGGAAACACCATATATTTT.

The CDR3 loop is CASSPRTSSPGELFF. DNA for the CDR3: TGTGCCAGCAGTCCCAGGACTAGCAGCCCCGGGGAGCTGTTTTTT. This chain uses TRBV6-5 with TRBJ2-2, with 8 bases that match TRBD2. The germline CDR1 and CDR2 sequences are MNHEY and SVGAGI. V was clipped by 5 bases and J by 6 bases; unmatched bases: 8. This CDR3 comprises 15 residues.

This clone was detected a few times. This rearrangement joins TRBV27 to TRBJ2-1; possibly TRBD2 for D (5 bases). Trimming cost V 4 bases and J 4 bases, with 14 bases left between them. CDR3 size: 15 residues. The V gene's germline CDR1 is MNHEY and CDR2 SMNVEV (reference sequence). CDR3 in amino acids: CASSSLRDPYNEQFF. The CDR3 bases are TGTGCCAGCAGTTCCCTGAGGGATCCATACAATGAGCAGTTCTTC.

The J gene is TRBJ1-4, the V gene TRBV6-1; D call uncertain. The CDR3 runs to 14 residues. The germline V gene encodes CDR1 MNHNS and CDR2 SASEGT. Between the trimmed V and J ends, which lost 2 bases and 0 bases, there was a span of 4 bases. This chain's CDR3 is CASSEPATNEKLFF. The CDR3 nucleotides are TGTGCCAGCAGTGAACCCGCAACTAATGAAAAACTGTTTTTT.

This chain uses TRBV29-1 with TRBJ2-2, with 7 bases fitting TRBD2. J gave up 4 bases and V 4 bases, and 6 bases lay outside the gene matches. The CDR3 contains 14 residues. Germline V CDR1 and CDR2: SQVTM, ANQGSEA. CDR3 sequence reads: CSVVPGGSTGELFF. For the CDR3, the DNA is TGCAGCGTTGTTCCGGGGGGTAGCACCGGGGAGCTGTTTTTT.

This chain uses TRBV7-2 with TRBJ2-1; D gene unclear. This CDR3 has 13 residues. From germline, CDR1 is SGHTA and CDR2 FQGNSA. Trimming cost V 0 bases and J 7 bases, with 7 bases left between them. Here the CDR3 reads CASSLANLNEQFF. The CDR3, as DNA: TGTGCCAGCAGCTTAGCAAATTTAAATGAGCAGTTCTTC.

This rearrangement joins TRBV6-1 to TRBJ2-5; 7 bases map to TRBD1. Losses at the gene ends were 4 bases for V and 2 bases for J; bases not matched to a gene: 7. The CDR3 is made up of 15 amino acids. The germline gives CDR1 MNHNS, CDR2 SASEGT. The chain's CDR3 is CASSAARGLQETQYF. In DNA form, the CDR3 reads TGTGCCAGCAGTGCGGCAAGGGGGCTGCAAGAGACCCAGTACTTC.

The rearrangement uses TRBV4-1 and TRBJ2-3, with TRBD2 matching 12 bases. The CDR3 contains 18 residues. The J segment lost 1 base and the V segment lost 4 bases, leaving 9 bases of the junction unmatched. Germline CDR1 and CDR2: MGHRA and YSYEKL. The CDR3 spells CASSRGLAGYVGTDTQYF. CDR3 in DNA: TGCGCCAGCAGCCGAGGACTAGCGGGGTACGTGGGCACAGATACGCAGTATTTT.

The chain couples TRBV7-3 to TRBJ1-3; D is perhaps TRBD1 (5 bases). The CDR3 contains 15 residues. V lost 3 bases and J 3 bases, leaving 12 bases between the germline ends. Germline V CDR1 and CDR2: SGHTA, FQGTGA. CDR3 coding DNA: TGTGCCAGCAGCTTCAAGGGGAAGAATGGAAACACCATATATTTT. Amino acids: CASSFKGKNGNTIYF.

This chain links TRBV6-5 with TRBJ1-1, with 9 nucleotides matching TRBD1. Trimming removed 2 bases from V and 5 bases from J; junction bases left unmatched: 3. The CDR3 length is 14 residues. Per germline, CDR1 MNHEY and CDR2 SVGAGI. This CDR3 is CASSYGQGMTEAFF. In DNA, the CDR3 is TGTGCCAGCAGTTACGGACAGGGGATGACTGAAGCTTTCTTT.